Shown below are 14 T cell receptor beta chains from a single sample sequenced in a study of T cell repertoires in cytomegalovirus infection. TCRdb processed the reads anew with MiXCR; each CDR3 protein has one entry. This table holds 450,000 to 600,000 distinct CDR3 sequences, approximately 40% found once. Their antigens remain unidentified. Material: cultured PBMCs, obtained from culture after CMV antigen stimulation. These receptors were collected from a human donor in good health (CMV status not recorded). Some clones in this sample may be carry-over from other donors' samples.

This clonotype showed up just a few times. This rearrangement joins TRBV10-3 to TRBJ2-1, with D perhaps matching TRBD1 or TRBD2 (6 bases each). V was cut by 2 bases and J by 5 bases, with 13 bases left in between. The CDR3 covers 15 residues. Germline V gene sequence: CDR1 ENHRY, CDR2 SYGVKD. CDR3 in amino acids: CAISEKGGIHNEQFF. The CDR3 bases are TGTGCCATCAGTGAGAAGGGGGGTATACACAATGAGCAGTTCTTC.

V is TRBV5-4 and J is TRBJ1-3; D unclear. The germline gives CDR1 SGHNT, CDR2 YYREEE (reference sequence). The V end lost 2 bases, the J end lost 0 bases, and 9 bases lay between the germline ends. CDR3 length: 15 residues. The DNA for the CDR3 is TGTGCCAGCAGCTTACCCCCGGGCTCTGGAAACACCATATATTTT. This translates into CASSLPPGSGNTIYF.

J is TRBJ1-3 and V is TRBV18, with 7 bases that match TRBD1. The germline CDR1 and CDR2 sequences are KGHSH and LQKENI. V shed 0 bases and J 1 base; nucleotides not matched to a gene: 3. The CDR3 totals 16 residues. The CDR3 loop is CASSPPDRVSGNTIYF. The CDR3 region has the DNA TGTGCCAGCTCACCACCCGACAGGGTTTCTGGAAACACCATATATTTT.

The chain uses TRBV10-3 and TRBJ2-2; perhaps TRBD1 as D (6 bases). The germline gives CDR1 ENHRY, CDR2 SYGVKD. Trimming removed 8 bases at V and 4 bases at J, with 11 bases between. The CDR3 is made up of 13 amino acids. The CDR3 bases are TGTGCCATCCCTGGCAGGGGCACCGGGGAGCTGTTTTTT. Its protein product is CAIPGRGTGELFF.

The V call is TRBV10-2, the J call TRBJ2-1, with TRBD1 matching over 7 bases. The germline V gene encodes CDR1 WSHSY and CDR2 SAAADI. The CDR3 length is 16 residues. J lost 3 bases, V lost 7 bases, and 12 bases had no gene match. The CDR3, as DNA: TGCGCCAGCAACAAAGCCCGGGACAGTTTCTACAATGAGCAGTTCTTC. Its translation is CASNKARDSFYNEQFF.

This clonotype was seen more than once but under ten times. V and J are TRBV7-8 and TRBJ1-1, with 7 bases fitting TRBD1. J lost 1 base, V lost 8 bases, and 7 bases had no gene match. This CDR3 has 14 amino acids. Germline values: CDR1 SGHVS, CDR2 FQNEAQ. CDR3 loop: CASGHRGGNTEAFF. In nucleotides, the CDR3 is TGTGCCAGCGGCCACAGGGGCGGGAACACTGAAGCTTTCTTT.

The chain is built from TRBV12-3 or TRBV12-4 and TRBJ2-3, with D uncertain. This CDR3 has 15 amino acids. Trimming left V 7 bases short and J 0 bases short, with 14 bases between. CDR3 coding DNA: TGTGCCAGCACCGATAGACGGAGAAGCACAGATACGCAGTATTTT. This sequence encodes CASTDRRRSTDTQYF.

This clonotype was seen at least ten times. CDR3 nucleotide sequence: TGTGCCAGCAGTTTAGGGACTCAAGAGACCCAGTACTTC. Protein sequence: CASSLGTQETQYF. This chain connects TRBV12-3 or TRBV12-4 to TRBJ2-5; the D gene is possibly TRBD2 (5 bases). This CDR3 spans 13 amino acids. V lost 1 base to trimming and J lost 2 bases, with 5 bases between them.

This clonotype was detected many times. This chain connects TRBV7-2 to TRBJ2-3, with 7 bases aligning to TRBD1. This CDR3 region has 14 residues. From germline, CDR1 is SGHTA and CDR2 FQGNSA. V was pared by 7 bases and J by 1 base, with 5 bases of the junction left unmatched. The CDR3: CASTQQGGTDTQYF. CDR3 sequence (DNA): TGTGCCAGCACCCAGCAGGGGGGCACAGATACGCAGTATTTT.

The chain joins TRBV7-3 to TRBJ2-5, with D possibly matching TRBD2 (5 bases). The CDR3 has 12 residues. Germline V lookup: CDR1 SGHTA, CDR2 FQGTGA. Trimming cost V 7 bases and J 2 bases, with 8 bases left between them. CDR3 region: CASIGVQETQYF. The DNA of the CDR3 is TGTGCCAGCATCGGGGTACAAGAGACCCAGTACTTC.

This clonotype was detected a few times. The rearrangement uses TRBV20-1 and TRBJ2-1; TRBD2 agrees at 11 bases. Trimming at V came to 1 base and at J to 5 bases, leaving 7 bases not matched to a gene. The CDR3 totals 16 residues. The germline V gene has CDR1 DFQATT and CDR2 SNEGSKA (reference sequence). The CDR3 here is CSARGPGLADDNEQFF. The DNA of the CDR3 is TGCAGTGCTAGAGGCCCGGGACTAGCGGATGACAATGAGCAGTTCTTC.

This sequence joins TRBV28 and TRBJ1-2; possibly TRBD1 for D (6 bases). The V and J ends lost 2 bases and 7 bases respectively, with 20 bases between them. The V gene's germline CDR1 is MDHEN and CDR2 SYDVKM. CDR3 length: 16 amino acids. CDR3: CASSLKVTGWFVGYTF. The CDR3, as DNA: TGTGCCAGCAGTTTAAAAGTTACAGGGTGGTTTGTTGGCTACACCTTC.

CDR3 amino acids: CASSPGQVHNEQFF. The CDR3 DNA is TGTGCCAGCAGCCCCGGGCAAGTGCACAATGAGCAGTTCTTC. The chain joins TRBV28 to TRBJ2-1; D gene unclear. V was shortened by 6 bases and J by 5 bases, with 14 bases between the two germline ends. Germline V gene lookup returns CDR1 MDHEN and CDR2 SYDVKM. This CDR3 is built from 14 residues.

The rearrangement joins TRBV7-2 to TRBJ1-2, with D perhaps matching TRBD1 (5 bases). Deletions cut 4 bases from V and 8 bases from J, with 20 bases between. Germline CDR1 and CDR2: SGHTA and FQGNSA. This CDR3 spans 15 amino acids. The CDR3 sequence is CASSSTNFGAGGYTF. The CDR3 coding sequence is TGTGCCAGCAGCTCAACAAATTTCGGGGCGGGGGGCTACACCTTC.